The rows below give T cell receptor beta chains drawn from one sample of a study of blood T cell repertoires in COVID-19. This table comes from immunoSEQ multiplex PCR, and its TCRdb copy is limited to in-frame clones, with some not included. The sample lists under 200,000 clones; roughly nine tenths were seen once. The sample comprised peripheral blood. These receptors were collected from a man between 18 and 35 years old with acute or convalescent COVID-19. Both conserved end residues are part of each CDR3. A D gene is named only where the DNA matches it firmly. Only some rows state a clone size, as once, few, many or a class for expanded clones.

j_gene | d_gene | v_gene | len | abundance | CDR3nt | CDR3aa
TRBJ2-5 | . | TRBV24-1 | 14 | . | TGTGCCACCAGTCTCGGGGGAATGCAAGAGACCCAGTACTTC | CATSLGGMQETQYF
TRBJ1-4 | TRBD1 | TRBV11-2 | 16 | . | TGTGCCAGCAACACAATTACCGGGACAGCTAATGAAAAACTGTTTTTT | CASNTITGTANEKLFF
TRBJ1-1 | TRBD1 | TRBV7-3 | 13 | . | TGTGCCAGCAGCCTACAGGGGGCGGCTGAAGCTTTCTTT | CASSLQGAAEAFF
TRBJ2-1 | TRBD2 | TRBV3-1/TRBV3-2 | 16 | once | TGTGCCAGCAGCCAAGTTCGCCTAGCGGGGCTCAATGAGCAGTTCTTC | CASSQVRLAGLNEQFF
TRBJ2-3 | TRBD1 | TRBV19 | 14 | . | TGTGCCAGTGAGGACAGGGTACTCTCAGATACGCAGTATTTT | CASEDRVLSDTQYF
TRBJ2-5 | TRBD1 | TRBV15 | 14 | . | TGTGCCACCAGACCGGGACAGATCCGGGAGACCCAGTACTTC | CATRPGQIRETQYF
TRBJ1-1 | TRBD1 | TRBV4-1 | 15 | . | TGCGCCAGCAGCTCTTGGACAGGGATGAACACTGAAGCTTTCTTT | CASSSWTGMNTEAFF
TRBJ2-7 | TRBD2 | TRBV4-1 | 16 | . | TGCGCCAGCAGGGCCGCCTCAACTAGCGGGGCACACGAGCAGTACTTC | CASRAASTSGAHEQYF
TRBJ2-5 | TRBD2 | TRBV4-1 | 16 | few | TGCGCCAGCTCCCAGACTAGGCGGGGGGGCCAAGAGACCCAGTACTTC | CASSQTRRGGQETQYF
TRBJ1-1 | . | TRBV12-3/TRBV12-4 | 13 | . | TGTGCCAGCAGTTTTAGGGGTTATCCTGAAGCTTTCTTT | CASSFRGYPEAFF
TRBJ1-4 | . | TRBV19 | 15 | . | TGTGCCAGTAGTATTCCCGGGTCGGGGAATGAAAAACTGTTTTTT | CASSIPGSGNEKLFF
TRBJ1-3 | . | TRBV19 | 14 | . | TGTGCCAGTAGGGACAGCCTAGGAGGAAACACCATATATTTT | CASRDSLGGNTIYF
TRBJ2-1 | . | TRBV24-1 | 12 | . | TGTGCCACCACAGCAGCGAACAATGAGCAGTTCTTC | CATTAANNEQFF
TRBJ2-2 | . | TRBV12-5 | 12 | . | TGTGCTAGTGAGACGGGGACCGGGGAGCTGTTTTTT | CASETGTGELFF
TRBJ1-2 | . | TRBV2 | 13 | . | TGTGCCAGCAGACAACAGGGAAACTATGGCTACACCTTC | CASRQQGNYGYTF
TRBJ2-5 | . | TRBV21-1 | 15 | . | TGTGCCAGCCCCAAACAGGTAGGGGCTCAAGAGACCCAGTACTTC | CASPKQVGAQETQYF